A selection of T cell receptor beta chains follows, all from one sample in a study of control samples from healthy donors and cancer patients. Sequencing was performed with immunoSEQ multiplex PCR; in TCRdb, only in-frame clones are kept and a portion is missing. The table lists about 140,000 clones, around 90% of them singletons. Source material: blood. These receptors were collected from a man between 18 and 35 years old in good health. CDR3s include the opening cysteine and the closing phenylalanine or tryptophan. The D gene is left open where the match is weak. Clone size is given for some rows only: seen once, a few or many times, or a class if the clone is expanded.

NA,TRBV5-1,TRBJ1-6,once,TGCGCCAGCAGCTTGGCCGGGACCGCGTATAATTCACCCCTCCACTTT,CASSLAGTAYNSPLHF
NA,TRBV5-1,TRBJ1-2,NA,TGCGCCAGCAGCTTGATAGGGACCACCGTAAGTCACACCTTC,CASSLIGTTVSHTF
NA,TRBV27,TRBJ1-1,NA,TGTGCCAGCAGGGTGGACCGGGGCACTGAAGCTTTCTTT,CASRVDRGTEAFF
NA,TRBV6-5,TRBJ1-5,NA,TGTGCCAGCAGTTTCCTCAATCAGCCCCAGCATTTT,CASSFLNQPQHF
NA,TRBV19,TRBJ1-4,NA,TGTGCCAGTAGCCACCCCTCGGGTGGCCAGCGTGAAAAACTGTTTTTT,CASSHPSGGQREKLFF
NA,TRBV4-1,TRBJ2-3,NA,TGCGCCAGCAGCCCAAGTATTTTGATCGGCACAGATACGCAGTATTTT,CASSPSILIGTDTQYF
NA,TRBV5-1,TRBJ2-1,NA,TGCGCCAGCAGCTTCAGACAGGTACGGGATGAGCAGTTCTTC,CASSFRQVRDEQFF
NA,TRBV18,TRBJ1-5,NA,TGTGCCAGCTCACCTGATGGAGGCCGCAATCAGCCCCAGCATTTT,CASSPDGGRNQPQHF
NA,TRBV29-1,TRBJ1-1,NA,TGCAGCGTCACCCGAGGGGGATGGACTGAAGCTTTCTTT,CSVTRGGWTEAFF
TRBD2,TRBV19,TRBJ2-3,NA,TGTGCCAGTAGTATAGATCAAGCGGGGGGCACAGATACGCAGTATTTT,CASSIDQAGGTDTQYF
NA,TRBV5-1,TRBJ2-7,once,TGCGCCAGCAGCTTGTCCGGAATTGTATACGAGCAGTACTTC,CASSLSGIVYEQYF
TRBD1,TRBV5-4,TRBJ2-7,NA,TGTGCCAGCAGCCCCAGGGACAGTATCAACGAGCAGTACTTC,CASSPRDSINEQYF
NA,TRBV7-2,TRBJ2-3,NA,TGTGCCAGCAGCTTAGTACAACAGGGAGGTACGCAGTATTTT,CASSLVQQGGTQYF
NA,TRBV11-2,TRBJ1-1,NA,TGTGCCAGCAGCTTATCCCAGGGCCCTGAAGCTTTCTTT,CASSLSQGPEAFF
NA,TRBV27,TRBJ2-5,NA,TGTGCCAGCAGTTTATATCGGGCGCAGAAAGAGACCCAGTACTTC,CASSLYRAQKETQYF
NA,TRBV19,TRBJ1-2,NA,TGTGCCAGTAGTCTGAAGACAGGACTTAACTATGGCTACACCTTC,CASSLKTGLNYGYTF
NA,TRBV21-1,TRBJ2-4,NA,TGTGCCAGCAGCAAAGTACCGGTGAGCTTAGCCAAAAACATTCAGTACTTC,CASSKVPVSLAKNIQYF
NA,TRBV12-3/TRBV12-4,TRBJ1-4,NA,TGTGCCAGCAGATATAATGAAAAACTGTTTTTT,CASRYNEKLFF
TRBD2,TRBV11-2,TRBJ2-5,NA,TGTGCCAGCAGCTTACTGATAGCGGGGGGCCGCGGGGTGGAGACCCAGTACTTC,CASSLLIAGGRGVETQYF
TRBD1,TRBV7-9,TRBJ1-1,NA,TGTGCCAGCAGGGGGACAGGGAGTACCACTGAAGCTTTCTTT,CASRGTGSTTEAFF
TRBD1,TRBV19,TRBJ2-1,NA,TGTGCCAGTAGTATTGTCGCCACAGGGGGCGGTTACAATGAGCAGTTCTTC,CASSIVATGGGYNEQFF
TRBD1,TRBV3-1/TRBV3-2,TRBJ2-7,NA,TGTGCCAGCAGCCGAGGACAGGGGGGCCACGAGCAGTACTTC,CASSRGQGGHEQYF
NA,TRBV9,TRBJ1-2,NA,TGTGCCAGCAGCGTCGAGGGGACTTCCACGGACCTCCTTTACACCTTC,CASSVEGTSTDLLYTF
NA,TRBV7-3,TRBJ2-7,NA,TGTGCCAGCAGCTTAACGCCCGGCAGCTACGAGCAGTACTTC,CASSLTPGSYEQYF
NA,TRBV7-9,TRBJ2-2,few,TGTGCCAGCAGCTTACTGAACACCGGGGAGCTGTTTTTT,CASSLLNTGELFF
NA,TRBV24-1,TRBJ1-6,NA,TGTGCCACCAGTGATTTGCAAATCGTGCAGGGGAGCTCCTATAATTCACCCCTCCACTTT,CATSDLQIVQGSSYNSPLHF
NA,TRBV6-4,TRBJ2-7,NA,TGTGCCACCCGGGAGACTCCTGACTCCTACGAGCAGTACTTC,CATRETPDSYEQYF
TRBD1,TRBV7-2,TRBJ1-2,NA,TGTGCCAGCAGCTCCGGACAGGATACGCCCTATGGCTACACCTTC,CASSSGQDTPYGYTF
TRBD1,TRBV11-2,TRBJ1-2,NA,TGTGCCAGCAGCTTAATCTCCGACAGGGTACATGGCTACACCTTC,CASSLISDRVHGYTF